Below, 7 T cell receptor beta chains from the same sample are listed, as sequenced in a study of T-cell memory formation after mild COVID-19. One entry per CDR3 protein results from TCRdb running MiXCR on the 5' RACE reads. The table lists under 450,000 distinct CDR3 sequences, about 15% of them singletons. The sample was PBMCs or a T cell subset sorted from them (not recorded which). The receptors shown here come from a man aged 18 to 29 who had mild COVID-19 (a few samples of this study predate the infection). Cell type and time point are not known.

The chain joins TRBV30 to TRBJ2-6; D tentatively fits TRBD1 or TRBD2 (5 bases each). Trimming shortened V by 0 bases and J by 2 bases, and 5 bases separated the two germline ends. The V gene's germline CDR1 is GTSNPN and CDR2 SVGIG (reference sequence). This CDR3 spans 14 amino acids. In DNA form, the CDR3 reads TGTGCCTGGAGTGTGGGGGCTGGGGCCAACGTCCTGACTTTC. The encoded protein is CAWSVGAGANVLTF.

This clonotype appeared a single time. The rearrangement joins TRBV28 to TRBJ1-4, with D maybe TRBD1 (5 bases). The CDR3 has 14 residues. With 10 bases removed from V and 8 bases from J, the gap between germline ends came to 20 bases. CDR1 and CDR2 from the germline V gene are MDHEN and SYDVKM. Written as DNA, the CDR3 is TGTGCCACCGCCGGAGGAGGGGCAGGGGAAAAACTGTTTTTT. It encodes CATAGGGAGEKLFF.

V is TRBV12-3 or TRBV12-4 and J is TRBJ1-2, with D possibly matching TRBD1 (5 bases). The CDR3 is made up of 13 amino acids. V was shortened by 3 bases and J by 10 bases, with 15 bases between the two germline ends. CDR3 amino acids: CASSFGLQVDYTF. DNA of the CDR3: TGTGCCAGCAGTTTTGGTTTACAGGTCGACTACACCTTC.

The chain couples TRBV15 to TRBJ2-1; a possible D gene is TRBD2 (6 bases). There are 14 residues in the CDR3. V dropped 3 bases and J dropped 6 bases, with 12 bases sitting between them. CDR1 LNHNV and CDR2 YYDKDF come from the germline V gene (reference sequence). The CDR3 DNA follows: TGTGCCACCAGCAGGGCCGGAGGGTTCAATGAGCAGTTCTTC. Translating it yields CATSRAGGFNEQFF. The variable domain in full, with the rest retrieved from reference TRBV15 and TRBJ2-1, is DAMVIQNPRYQVTQFGKPVTLSCSQTLNHNVMYWYQQKSSQAPKLLFHYYDKDFNNEADTPDNFQSRRPNTSFCFLDIRSPGLGDTAMYLCATSRAGGFNEQFFGPGTRLTVL.

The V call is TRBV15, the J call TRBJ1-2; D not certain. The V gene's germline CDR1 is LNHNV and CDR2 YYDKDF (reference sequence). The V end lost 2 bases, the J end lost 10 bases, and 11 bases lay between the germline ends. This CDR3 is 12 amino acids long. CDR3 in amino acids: CATSRTRRDYTF. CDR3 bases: TGTGCCACCAGCAGAACCAGGAGGGACTACACCTTC.

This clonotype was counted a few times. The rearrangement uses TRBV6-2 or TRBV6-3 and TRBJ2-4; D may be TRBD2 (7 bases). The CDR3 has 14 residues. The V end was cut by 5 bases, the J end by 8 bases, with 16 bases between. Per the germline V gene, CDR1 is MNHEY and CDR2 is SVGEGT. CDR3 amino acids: CASSLGSGGHIQYF. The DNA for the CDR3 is TGTGCCAGCAGTCTTGGGTCGGGGGGCCACATTCAGTACTTC.

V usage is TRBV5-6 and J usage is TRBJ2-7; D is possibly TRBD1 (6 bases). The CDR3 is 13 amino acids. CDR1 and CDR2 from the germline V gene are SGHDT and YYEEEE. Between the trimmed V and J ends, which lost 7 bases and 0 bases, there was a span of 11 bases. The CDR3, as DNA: TGTGCCAGCGTGACAGGCGTCTCCTACGAGCAGTACTTC. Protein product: CASVTGVSYEQYF.